Given below is one T cell receptor beta chain in context. What it recognizes is unknown. CDR1 and CDR2 (germline): MNHEY, SMNVEV (reference sequence). V lost 5 bases and J lost 6, with 17 bases in between. There are 14 residues in the CDR3. An even split of each subset's genomic DNA across several immunoSEQ plates was performed. The authors' processing: ImmunoSEQ sequences covered only the junction and lacked quality scores; filtering therefore differed. TCRdb's table, derived via immunoSEQ multiplex PCR, lists solely in-frame clones and lacks some. V and J calls and clone size are copied from that table; D and trimming were computed from the DNA. Seen here are approximately 1.4 million clones, around 98% observed once, and the top ten hold about 0.4%. This sample stems from a study of shared clonotypes between healthy human individuals. Study results and limitations: Sharing across four donors was highest in naive CD4 (approximately 5%) and lowest in memory CD8 (roughly 0.4%). At large depth, rarefaction still showed sorted-subset sequencing to be incomplete.

Material: naive CD4+ T cells sorted from blood. The subset: CD45RA+ positively selected. The clonotype was recovered from a man in his thirties or forties in good health. This chain uses TRBV27 with TRBJ2-7; D may match TRBD1 or TRBD2 (5 bases each). The CDR3 region has the DNA TGTGCCAGCAGTCCGGGACCGTACGGGGTCGAGCAGTACTTC. Protein product: CASSPGPYGVEQYF.